Presented here are 18 T cell receptor beta chains from one specimen sequenced in a study of blood T cells in healthy people across ages. For the second PCR, which ran for roughly 6 to 12 cycles, a sample-barcoded 5' primer and a J-beta primer mix were used. TCRdb itself ran the 5' RACE reads through MiXCR, one entry per CDR3 protein. This table has 1.5 million to 2 million distinct CDR3 sequences, roughly 27% appearing once. Material for sequencing was blood. These receptors were taken from a woman in her twenties or thirties in good health.

This clonotype was recorded at least ten times. This chain connects TRBV4-1 to TRBJ1-1; D ambiguous. Germline V gene lookup returns CDR1 MGHRA and CDR2 YSYEKL. V was cut by 2 bases and J by 1 base, with 14 bases left in between. This CDR3 is 16 amino acids long. The CDR3 here is CASSQTAPGANTEAFF. For the CDR3, the DNA is TGCGCCAGCAGCCAAACCGCCCCCGGTGCGAACACTGAAGCTTTCTTT.

Note on this clonotype: It may be a read error: a sequence one base away is much more abundant. This CDR3 reads CASSPIKQGGQETQYF. As DNA, the CDR3 is TGTGCCAGCAGCCCTATCAAGCAGGGGGGTCAAGAGACCCAGTACTTC. The V gene is TRBV28, the J gene TRBJ2-5; possibly TRBD1 for D (7 bases). Germline-derived CDR1 and CDR2 are MDHEN and SYDVKM. The germline V and J ends were trimmed by 6 bases and 2 bases, with 19 bases remaining between them. The CDR3 runs to 16 residues.

With respect to this clonotype: This could be a read error, since a much larger clone is one nucleotide away. No conserved phenylalanine or tryptophan is present at the end of the CDR3, so a read error is the likely explanation. The chain couples TRBV12-3 or TRBV12-4 to TRBJ1-2; D possibly corresponds to TRBD1 (5 bases). There are 14 residues in the CDR3. Trimming pared 6 bases from V and 7 bases from J, leaving 18 bases between. The CDR3 region has the DNA TGTGCCAGCAGAACCGACAGCGCGCCTCGTGGCTACACCTGC. Translated, it gives CASRTDSAPRGYTC.

This clonotype was found a few times. The V and J genes are TRBV6-6 and TRBJ1-1; 7 bases agree with TRBD1. The length of the CDR3 is 13 residues. V lost 7 bases to trimming and J lost 6 bases; unmatched junction nucleotides: 8. Germline-derived CDR1 and CDR2 are MNHNY and SVGAGI (reference sequence). The CDR3 sequence: CASIRGGASEAFF. The CDR3 DNA follows: TGTGCCAGCATACGAGGGGGCGCTTCTGAAGCTTTCTTT.

Comments on this clonotype: A much larger clone differs from this one at a single base, so this may be a read error. The rearrangement uses TRBV2 and TRBJ2-4; tentative D call: TRBD1 (6 bases). The CDR3 spans 15 residues. Germline lookup yields CDR1 SNHLY and CDR2 FYNNEI. The V and J ends lost 3 bases and 13 bases respectively, with 22 bases between them. CDR3 coding DNA: TGTGCCAGCAGTGATGCTAGGGGGAACTACAATGAGCAGTACTTC. It is translated as CASSDARGNYNEQYF. Variable domain in full (rest from reference TRBV2 and TRBJ2-4): EPEVTQTPSHQVTQMGQEVILRCVPISNHLYFYWYRQILGQKVEFLVSFYNNEISEKSEIFDDQFSVERPDGSNFTLKIRSTKLEDSAMYFCASSDARGNYNEQYFGAGTRLSVL.

This clonotype has ten or more counts. This rearrangement joins TRBV7-2 to TRBJ2-7, with 15 nucleotides matching TRBD2. Germline CDR1 reads SGHTA; CDR2 reads FQGNSA. V shed 5 bases, J shed 2 bases, and the junction held 10 bases outside the gene matches. The CDR3 contains 18 residues. In DNA, the CDR3 is TGTGCCAGCAGCCAACAGGGACTAGCGGGGGGTCGGGCCTACGAGCAGTACTTC. Translation: CASSQQGLAGGRAYEQYF.

This clonotype was seen only a few times. This chain links TRBV7-2 with TRBJ2-1; 8 positions agree with TRBD1. The CDR3 has 14 amino acids. Trimming took 5 bases from V and 7 from J; bases not matched to a gene: 7. Germline V gene sequence: CDR1 SGHTA, CDR2 FQGNSA. The CDR3 nucleotides read TGTGCCAGCAGCGATACAACAGGGGGGAATGAGCAGTTCTTC. Protein product: CASSDTTGGNEQFF.

This clonotype was counted a single time. A much larger clonotype is one base distant, so this may be a read error. The rearrangement uses TRBV6-6 and TRBJ2-1, with 12 bases lining up with TRBD2. The CDR3 sequence is 15 residues long. J gave up 8 bases and V 6 bases, and 8 bases lay outside the gene matches. From germline, CDR1 is MNHNY and CDR2 SVGAGI (reference sequence). CDR3 loop: CASSPGLAGSDEQFF. CDR3 DNA: TGTGCCAGCAGCCCAGGACTAGCGGGGTCCGATGAGCAGTTCTTC.

CDR3: CASSGWTGINEQFF. The CDR3 region has the DNA TGCGCCAGCAGCGGTTGGACAGGGATAAATGAGCAGTTCTTC. The chain joins TRBV5-1 to TRBJ2-1, with 8 bases aligning to TRBD1. The V gene's germline CDR1 is SGHRS and CDR2 YFSETQ. The CDR3 runs to 14 residues. V dropped 4 bases and J dropped 7; count of bases not matched to a gene: 7.

On this clonotype itself: A junction end diverges from the germline sequence, so it may reflect a read error. The gene calls are TRBV5-6 and TRBJ2-4, with D perhaps matching TRBD1 (6 bases). CDR1 and CDR2 (germline): SGHDT, YYEEEE. CDR3 length: 15 amino acids. The chain's CDR3 is CASSGSGTRKNIRYF. In nucleotides, the CDR3 is TGTGCCAGCAGCGGCTCCGGGACAAGGAAAAACATTCGGTACTTC.

This clonotype was detected ten times or more. This chain links TRBV29-1 with TRBJ2-1, with 14 positions matching TRBD2. V shed 1 base, J shed 8 bases, and the junction held 4 bases outside the gene matches. The germline gives CDR1 SQVTM, CDR2 ANQGSEA. The CDR3 runs 15 residues. CDR3 nucleotides: TGCAGCGTTGAAGCCGGGACTAGCGGGGGTGATGAGCAGTTCTTC. This encodes CSVEAGTSGGDEQFF.

A few counts support this clonotype. The chain has TRBV6-2 or TRBV6-3 and TRBJ2-7; D possibly corresponds to TRBD1 (5 bases). The V end was cut by 8 bases, the J end by 6 bases, with 14 bases between. In germline, CDR1 is MNHEY, CDR2 SVGEGT. The CDR3 is 12 residues long. CDR3 nucleotide sequence: TGTGCCAGCGGCGCAGGGCCGGGCGAGCAGTACTTC. Residues: CASGAGPGEQYF.

Of note for this clonotype: This clone may be a read error of a much larger clone one base away. The chain recombines TRBV12-3 or TRBV12-4 with TRBJ2-5; D might be TRBD2 (6 bases). Deletions cut 7 bases from V and 11 bases from J, with 23 bases between. This CDR3 region has 14 residues. CDR3 region: CASTPGSGDNEQYF. CDR3 DNA: TGTGCCAGCACACCGGGTAGCGGAGATAATGAGCAGTACTTC.

The chain joins TRBV2 to TRBJ1-2, with a weak D call TRBD1 (5 bases). This CDR3 is 16 amino acids long. CDR1 and CDR2 (germline): SNHLY, FYNNEI. Trimming shortened V by 2 bases and J by 4 bases, and 17 bases separated the two germline ends. The CDR3 bases are TGTGCCAGCAGTGAAACACAAGGGGTTTCGGGCTATGGCTACACCTTC. Amino acids: CASSETQGVSGYGYTF.

The chain combines TRBV7-9 with TRBJ2-1; D call uncertain. The CDR3 runs to 16 residues. Per germline, CDR1 SEHNR and CDR2 FQNEAQ (reference sequence). V was clipped by 0 bases and J by 0 bases, with 9 bases between them. The CDR3 DNA reads as TGTGCCAGCAGCTTAGCGGGCTGGAACTCCTACAATGAGCAGTTCTTC. It encodes CASSLAGWNSYNEQFF.

The chain's CDR3 is CASTYNRIVDELYF. The CDR3, as DNA: TGTGCCAGCACTTATAACAGGATAGTGGACGAGCTGTACTTC. The chain recombines TRBV21-1 with TRBJ2-7; the listed D gene, TRBD1, was not tested against the DNA. TRBV21-1 is assigned pseudogene status. The length of the CDR3 is 14 residues.

The chain uses TRBV6-2 or TRBV6-3 and TRBJ2-1; 9 bases align to TRBD1. Germline V lookup: CDR1 MNHEY, CDR2 SVGEGT. This CDR3 has 15 residues. J was trimmed by 3 bases and V by 7 bases; bases with no gene match: 7. The CDR3 bases are TGTGCCAGCATTCCACAGGGGGCAAACTACAATGAGCAGTTCTTC. Translated, it gives CASIPQGANYNEQFF.

This chain links TRBV6-2 or TRBV6-3 with TRBJ1-2, with 8 positions matching TRBD1. V dropped 0 bases and J dropped 0; count of bases not matched to a gene: 3. The CDR3 extends over 16 amino acids. Germline V lookup: CDR1 MNHEY, CDR2 SVGEGT. In DNA, the CDR3 is TGTGCCAGCAGTTACTCCGGGACAGGATCTAACTATGGCTACACCTTC. Protein product: CASSYSGTGSNYGYTF.